This T cell receptor (beta chain) was retrieved from a study of T-cell memory formation after mild COVID-19. Points on this clonotype: Its antigen is still unknown.

From 5'RACE with constant-segment primers came TCR alpha and TCR beta cDNA libraries that carried sample barcodes and UMIs. TCRdb used MiXCR to reprocess the 5' RACE reads, holding one entry per CDR3 protein. The data show fewer than 650,000 distinct CDR3 sequences, 20% to 25% seen once. Study conclusions and caveats: Among contracting clones, CD4+ were mainly CM/EM and CD8+ enriched in EMRA. Pre-infection memory contained some responding clones, which suggested that cross-reactive memory had joined. Among clones contracting day 15 to 85, CD4/CD8 was balanced, whereas later expanders leaned CD4+.

Trimming left V 2 bases short and J 3 bases short, with 14 bases between. The germline V gene encodes CDR1 SGDLS and CDR2 YYNGEE. CDR3 size: 16 residues. The chain recombines TRBV9 with TRBJ2-2, with D perhaps TRBD1 or TRBD2 (6 bases each). This TCR came from an adult woman who had mild COVID-19 (a few samples of this study predate the infection). Cell type and time point are not known. Sequences were obtained from PBMCs or a T cell subset sorted from them (not recorded which). The CDR3 protein is CASSVRRDTYTGELFF. The DNA for the CDR3 is TGTGCCAGCAGCGTGAGGCGGGACACATACACCGGGGAGCTGTTTTTT.